The 24 T cell receptor beta chains below come from one sample, sequenced in a study of blood T cell repertoires in COVID-19. Assay used: immunoSEQ multiplex PCR; TCRdb lists only in-frame clones, some missing. The sample holds roughly 250,000 clones, about 88% seen once. The sample was PBMCs or T cells enriched from blood (not recorded which). The receptors shown here come from a woman aged 45 to 65 who had recovered from COVID-19.

This chain uses TRBV4-2 with TRBJ1-5; weak D call: TRBD1 (6 bases). Germline assignment: CDR1 LGHNA and CDR2 YNFKEQ. The CDR3 runs to 16 residues. Trimming cost V 1 base and J 10 bases, with 20 bases left between them. DNA of the CDR3: TGTGCCAGCAGCCAAGTTCCCTTCCAGGGGAACCGACCCCAGCATTTT. It codes for CASSQVPFQGNRPQHF.

The rearrangement joins TRBV7-9 to TRBJ2-5; 8 bases align to TRBD2. CDR1 and CDR2 (germline): SEHNR, FQNEAQ (reference sequence). Trimming removed 5 bases from V and 6 bases from J; junction bases left unmatched: 11. The CDR3 totals 15 residues. The CDR3 DNA follows: TGTGCCAGCAGCACCCGAAGCGGGAGTCTAAAGACCCAGTACTTC. Residues: CASSTRSGSLKTQYF.

The chain is built from TRBV19 and TRBJ1-4, with TRBD1 matching 10 bases. CDR3 length: 13 amino acids. Germline V gene sequence: CDR1 LNHDA, CDR2 SQIVND (reference sequence). Germline trimming cut 10 bases from V and 9 bases from J; bases unmatched to any gene: 8. The DNA of the CDR3 is TGTGCCACCTCCGGGACAGGGGAGCAAAAACTGTTTTTT. As protein: CATSGTGEQKLFF.

The V and J genes are TRBV28 and TRBJ1-1; the D is unclear. The CDR3 has 15 amino acids. Trimming cost V 3 bases and J 1 base, with 12 bases left between them. Germline CDR1 MDHEN, CDR2 SYDVKM. CDR3 amino acids: CASSFTFVPNTEAFF. The CDR3 DNA reads as TGTGCCAGCAGTTTTACTTTCGTCCCGAACACTGAAGCTTTCTTT.

The V call is TRBV3-1 (or the pseudogene TRBV3-2), the J call TRBJ2-1; a weak D match, TRBD2 (6 bases). V lost 6 bases to trimming and J lost 7 bases, with 16 bases between them. Germline V gives CDR1 LGHDT, CDR2 YNNKEL (reference sequence). The CDR3 spans 14 residues. The CDR3 protein is CASRGLDTTNEQFF. CDR3 DNA: TGTGCCAGCAGGGGACTTGATACTACAAATGAGCAGTTCTTC.

This clone has only one observation. This chain uses TRBV11-2 with TRBJ2-7; possibly TRBD2 for D (5 bases). The CDR3 totals 16 residues. Between the trimmed V and J ends, which lost 1 base and 3 bases, there was a span of 16 bases. The V gene's germline CDR1 is SGHAT and CDR2 FQNNGV. CDR3 sequence reads: CASSLVSGPKYYEQYF. The CDR3 bases are TGTGCCAGCAGCTTAGTGAGCGGACCAAAATACTACGAGCAGTACTTC. The entire variable domain, with the rest obtained from reference TRBV11-2 and TRBJ2-7, is as follows: EAGVAQSPRYKIIEKRQSVAFWCNPISGHATLYWYQQILGQGPKLLIQFQNNGVVDDSQLPKDRFSAERLKGVDSTLKIQPAKLEDSAVYLCASSLVSGPKYYEQYFGPGTRLTVT.

In this sample, this clone turned up once. The CDR3 loop reads CASSLDRGGELFF. In DNA, the CDR3 is TGTGCCAGCAGCTTAGATCGGGGCGGGGAGCTGTTTTTT. The chain has TRBV11-3 and TRBJ2-2; possible D gene TRBD2, 5 bases. The V end was cut by 0 bases, the J end by 7 bases, with 6 bases between. Germline CDR1 reads SGHNT; CDR2 reads YENEEA. The CDR3 runs 13 residues.

The rearrangement uses TRBV9 and TRBJ1-2; unclear D gene. V shed 0 bases and J shed 7 bases, with 16 bases lying between them. Germline lookup yields CDR1 SGDLS and CDR2 YYNGEE. The CDR3 extends over 15 amino acids. The DNA of the CDR3 is TGTGCCAGCAGCGTAGGGGGTAGGGCTGAGGGTGGCTACACCTTC. Its translation: CASSVGGRAEGGYTF.

The chain has TRBV10-3 and TRBJ2-1, with TRBD2 as a possible D gene (5 bases). Germline CDR1 and CDR2: ENHRY and SYGVKD. The CDR3 is 14 amino acids. The V end lost 0 bases, the J end lost 3 bases, and 6 bases lay between the germline ends. The CDR3: CAISESRDYNEQFF. The CDR3 DNA reads as TGTGCCATCAGTGAGTCACGGGACTACAATGAGCAGTTCTTC.

J is TRBJ1-2 and V is TRBV7-9; a possible D gene is TRBD1 (6 bases). V lost 5 bases, J lost 6 bases, and 16 bases lay in between. Germline V gene sequence: CDR1 SEHNR, CDR2 FQNEAQ (reference sequence). This CDR3 is 14 amino acids long. The CDR3 sequence is CASSPGTLSDGYTF. The CDR3 DNA is TGTGCCAGCAGCCCCGGGACACTATCCGATGGCTACACCTTC.

This clone has a handful of counts. The chain is built from TRBV5-1 and TRBJ2-3, with TRBD2 matching over 7 bases. Per germline, CDR1 SGHRS and CDR2 YFSETQ. This CDR3 has 15 residues. V shed 1 base and J 2 bases; nucleotides not matched to a gene: 4. The CDR3 nucleotides are TGCGCCAGCAGCTTGAGCGGGGACCCCACAGATACGCAGTATTTT. Encoded protein: CASSLSGDPTDTQYF.

With regard to this clone: Additional DNA sequences in this sample encode the identical CDR3. The chain combines TRBV3-1 (or the pseudogene TRBV3-2) with TRBJ2-7, with D uncertain. The V end was cut by 6 bases, the J end by 2 bases, with 5 bases between. Per germline, CDR1 LGHDT and CDR2 YNNKEL (reference sequence). CDR3 length: 11 amino acids. This CDR3 reads CASSQAYEQYF. DNA of the CDR3: TGTGCCAGCAGTCAGGCCTACGAGCAGTACTTC.

The chain carries TRBV5-6 and TRBJ2-3; D may be TRBD2 (5 bases). Germline V gene data show CDR1 as SGHDT and CDR2 as YYEEEE. The ends were cut back, 0 bases at V and 2 bases at J, with 13 bases in the middle. CDR3 length equals 16 residues. The CDR3 spells CASSLEIGVYTDTQYF. The CDR3 bases are TGTGCCAGCAGCTTGGAAATCGGGGTTTACACAGATACGCAGTATTTT.

There are a few counts of this clone. The chain joins TRBV7-3 to TRBJ2-1; 11 bases agree with TRBD2. Germline V CDR1 and CDR2: SGHTA, FQGTGA. V was clipped by 5 bases and J by 8 bases; unmatched bases: 11. The CDR3 runs to 16 residues. CDR3 sequence reads: CASSLRISGREDEQFF. The CDR3, as DNA: TGTGCCAGCAGCCTCAGAATTAGCGGGAGGGAGGATGAGCAGTTCTTC.

The count of this clone is one. The chain couples TRBV28 to TRBJ1-1; D might be TRBD1 (6 bases). CDR1 is MDHEN and CDR2 is SYDVKM in the germline V gene. This CDR3 has 14 residues. Trimming left V 7 bases short and J 4 bases short, with 16 bases between. Here the CDR3 DNA reads TGTGCCAGCAATGCCCCGGACAGTGCCACTGAAGCTTTCTTT. As protein: CASNAPDSATEAFF.

The rearrangement uses TRBV15 and TRBJ1-3; no firm D call. V lost 6 bases to trimming and J lost 3 bases, with 9 bases between them. Germline CDR1 reads LNHNV; CDR2 reads YYDKDF (reference sequence). This CDR3 region has 13 residues. Here the CDR3 DNA reads TGTGCCACCAGGGAGGTTGTTGGAAACACCATATATTTT. Its translation is CATREVVGNTIYF.

The chain carries TRBV29-1 and TRBJ2-7; D may be TRBD1 (5 bases). The V and J ends lost 6 bases and 5 bases respectively, with 14 bases between them. This CDR3 comprises 12 residues. The germline CDR1 and CDR2 sequences are SQVTM and ANQGSEA. The CDR3: CSVSRVVDEQYF. The CDR3 bases are TGCAGCGTCTCCAGGGTGGTGGACGAGCAGTACTTC.

The CDR3: CASSFGLAGAGALRETQYF. The CDR3 DNA reads as TGTGCCAGCAGTTTCGGACTAGCGGGGGCCGGTGCCCTCCGGGAGACCCAGTACTTC. The chain carries TRBV28 and TRBJ2-5; 13 bases agree with TRBD2. The CDR3 consists of 19 residues. Germline assignment: CDR1 MDHEN and CDR2 SYDVKM. The trim removed 3 bases at V and 5 bases at J, leaving 15 bases unmatched.

The genes are TRBV19 and TRBJ2-3; a weak D match, TRBD1 (6 bases). The CDR3 is 15 residues long. The germline V gene encodes CDR1 LNHDA and CDR2 SQIVND (reference sequence). The V gene lost 5 bases and the J gene lost 3 bases, with 15 bases spanning the gap. The CDR3 sequence is CASSRLDSRTDTQYF. CDR3 sequence (DNA): TGTGCCAGTAGTCGGCTGGACAGCCGGACAGATACGCAGTATTTT.

This chain connects TRBV19 to TRBJ2-7; 11 bases agree with TRBD1. The trim removed 5 bases at V and 7 bases at J, leaving 16 bases unmatched. The CDR3 has 17 amino acids. CDR1 is LNHDA and CDR2 is SQIVND in the germline V gene (reference sequence). The CDR3 sequence: CASSSRSKGQGGEEQYF. CDR3 coding DNA: TGTGCCAGTAGTTCTAGAAGCAAGGGACAGGGGGGAGAAGAGCAGTACTTC.

This chain uses TRBV6-5 with TRBJ2-3; D is perhaps TRBD2 (6 bases). The germline CDR1 and CDR2 sequences are MNHEY and SVGAGI. The CDR3 loop spans 14 amino acids. Trimming took 2 bases from V and 4 from J, leaving 10 bases between them. CDR3 residues: CASSYDGRPDTQYF. The DNA for the CDR3 is TGTGCCAGCAGTTACGACGGGAGACCAGATACGCAGTATTTT.

The chain is built from TRBV7-3 and TRBJ1-1; D may be TRBD1 (5 bases). CDR1 and CDR2 from the germline V gene are SGHTA and FQGTGA. Trimming shortened V by 5 bases and J by 6 bases, and 19 bases separated the two germline ends. This CDR3 is built from 15 residues. The CDR3 DNA reads as TGTGCCAGCAGCAACGCAGGGCAGACTCATGCTGAAGCTTTCTTT. This codes for CASSNAGQTHAEAFF.

Only a few counts were recorded for this clone. The rearrangement links TRBV7-2 to TRBJ2-7; 11 bases fit TRBD1. V trimming: 2 bases; J trimming: 5 bases; junction bases outside the gene matches: 2. In germline, CDR1 is SGHTA, CDR2 FQGNSA. The CDR3 loop spans 14 amino acids. The CDR3 loop reads CASSLMGQGDEQYF. DNA for the CDR3: TGTGCCAGCAGCTTAATGGGACAGGGGGACGAGCAGTACTTC.

The genes are TRBV5-1 and TRBJ2-1; no clear D. The CDR3 loop spans 12 amino acids. The germline CDR1 and CDR2 sequences are SGHRS and YFSETQ. V was pared by 0 bases and J by 9 bases, with 7 bases between. CDR3 protein: CASSLDRFEQFF. The CDR3 bases are TGCGCCAGCAGCTTGGACAGATTTGAGCAGTTCTTC.